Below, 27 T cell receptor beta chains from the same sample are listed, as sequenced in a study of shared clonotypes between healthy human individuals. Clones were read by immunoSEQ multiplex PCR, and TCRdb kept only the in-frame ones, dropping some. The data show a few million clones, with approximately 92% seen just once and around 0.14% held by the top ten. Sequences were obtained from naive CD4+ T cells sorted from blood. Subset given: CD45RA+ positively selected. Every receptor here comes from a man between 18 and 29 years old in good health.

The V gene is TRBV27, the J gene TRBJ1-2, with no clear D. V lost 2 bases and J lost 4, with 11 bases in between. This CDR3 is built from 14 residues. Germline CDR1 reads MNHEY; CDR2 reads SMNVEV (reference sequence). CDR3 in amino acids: CASSLDPGSYGYTF. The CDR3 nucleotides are TGTGCCAGCAGTTTAGACCCGGGAAGCTATGGCTACACCTTC.

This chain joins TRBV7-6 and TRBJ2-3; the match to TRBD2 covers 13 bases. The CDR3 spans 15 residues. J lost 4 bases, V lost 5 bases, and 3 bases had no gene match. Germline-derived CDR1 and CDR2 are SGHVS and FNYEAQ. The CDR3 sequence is CASSGLAGVADTQYF. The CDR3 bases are TGTGCCAGCAGCGGACTAGCGGGAGTCGCAGATACGCAGTATTTT.

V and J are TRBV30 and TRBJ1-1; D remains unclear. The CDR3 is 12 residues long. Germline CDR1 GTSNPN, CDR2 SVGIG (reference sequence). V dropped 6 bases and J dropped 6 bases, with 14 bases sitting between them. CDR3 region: CACGEPGPEAFF. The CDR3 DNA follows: TGTGCCTGTGGGGAGCCCGGCCCTGAAGCTTTCTTT.

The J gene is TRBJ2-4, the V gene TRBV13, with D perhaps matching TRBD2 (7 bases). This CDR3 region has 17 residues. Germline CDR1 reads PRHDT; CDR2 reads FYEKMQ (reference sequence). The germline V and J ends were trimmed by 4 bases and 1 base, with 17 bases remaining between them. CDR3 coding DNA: TGTGCCAGCAGCTCCCTAGGGGGAGGGCCGGCCAAAAACATTCAGTACTTC. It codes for CASSSLGGGPAKNIQYF.

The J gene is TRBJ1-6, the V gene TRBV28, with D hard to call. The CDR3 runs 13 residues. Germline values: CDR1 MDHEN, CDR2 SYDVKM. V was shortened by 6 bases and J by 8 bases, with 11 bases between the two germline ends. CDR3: CASSTHSDSPLHF. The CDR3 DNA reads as TGTGCCAGCAGCACACATTCTGATTCACCCCTCCACTTT.

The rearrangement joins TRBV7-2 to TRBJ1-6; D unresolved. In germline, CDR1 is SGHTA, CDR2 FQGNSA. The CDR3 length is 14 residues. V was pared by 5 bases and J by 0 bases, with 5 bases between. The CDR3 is CASSPRSYNSPLHF. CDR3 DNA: TGTGCCAGCAGCCCCCGCTCCTATAATTCACCCCTCCACTTT.

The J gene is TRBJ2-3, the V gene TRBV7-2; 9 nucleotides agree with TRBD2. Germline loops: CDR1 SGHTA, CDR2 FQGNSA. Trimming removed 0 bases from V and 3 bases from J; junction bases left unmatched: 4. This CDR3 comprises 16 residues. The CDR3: CASSLAWLAGTDTQYF. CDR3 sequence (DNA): TGTGCCAGCAGCTTAGCCTGGCTAGCGGGGACAGATACGCAGTATTTT.

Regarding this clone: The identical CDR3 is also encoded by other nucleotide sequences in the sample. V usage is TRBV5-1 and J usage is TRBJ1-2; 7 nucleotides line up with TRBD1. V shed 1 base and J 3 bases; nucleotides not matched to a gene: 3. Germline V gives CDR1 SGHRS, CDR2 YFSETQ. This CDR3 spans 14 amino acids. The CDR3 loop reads CASSLPGQDYGYTF. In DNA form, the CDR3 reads TGCGCCAGCAGCTTGCCTGGACAGGACTATGGCTACACCTTC.

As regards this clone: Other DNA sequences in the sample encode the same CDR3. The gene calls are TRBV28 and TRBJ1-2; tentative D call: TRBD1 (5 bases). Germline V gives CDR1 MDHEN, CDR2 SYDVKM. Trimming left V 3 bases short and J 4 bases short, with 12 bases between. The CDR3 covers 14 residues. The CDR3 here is CASSLGDRIYGYTF. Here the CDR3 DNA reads TGTGCCAGCAGTTTGGGGGACCGAATCTATGGCTACACCTTC.

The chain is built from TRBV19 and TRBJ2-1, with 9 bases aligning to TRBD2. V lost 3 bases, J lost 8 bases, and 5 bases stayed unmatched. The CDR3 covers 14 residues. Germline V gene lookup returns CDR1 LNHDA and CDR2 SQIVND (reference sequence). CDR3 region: CASSIGGRADEQFF. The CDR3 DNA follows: TGTGCCAGTAGTATTGGCGGGAGGGCCGATGAGCAGTTCTTC.

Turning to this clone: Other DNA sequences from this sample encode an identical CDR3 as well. Written as DNA, the CDR3 is TGTGCCAGCAGTTCCGGGTCCTATAATTCACCCCTCCACTTT. It translates to CASSSGSYNSPLHF. The V call is TRBV6-5, the J call TRBJ1-6; no definite D call. The V end lost 4 bases, the J end lost 1 base, and 5 bases lay between the germline ends. The CDR3 is 14 amino acids. CDR1 and CDR2 from the germline V gene are MNHEY and SVGAGI.

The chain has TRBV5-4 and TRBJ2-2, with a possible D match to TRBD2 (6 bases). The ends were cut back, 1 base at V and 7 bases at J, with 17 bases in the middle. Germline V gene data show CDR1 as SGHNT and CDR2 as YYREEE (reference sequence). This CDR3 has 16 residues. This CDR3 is CASSLSLPGAGGELFF. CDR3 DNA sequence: TGTGCCAGCAGCTTGAGTTTGCCGGGAGCAGGCGGGGAGCTGTTTTTT.

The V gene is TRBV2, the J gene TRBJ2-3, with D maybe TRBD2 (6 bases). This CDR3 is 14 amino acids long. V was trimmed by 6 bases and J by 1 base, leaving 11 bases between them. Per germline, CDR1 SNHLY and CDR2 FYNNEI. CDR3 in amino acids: CASSAGSGTDTQYF. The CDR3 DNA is TGTGCCAGCAGCGCCGGGAGCGGCACAGATACGCAGTATTTT.

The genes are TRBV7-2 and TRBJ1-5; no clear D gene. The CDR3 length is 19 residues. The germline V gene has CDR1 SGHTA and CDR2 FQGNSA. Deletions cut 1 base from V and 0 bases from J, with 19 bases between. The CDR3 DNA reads TGTGCCAGCAGCTTAGTTTATCTTGAGGACCGGGATAGCAATCAGCCCCAGCATTTT. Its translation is CASSLVYLEDRDSNQPQHF.

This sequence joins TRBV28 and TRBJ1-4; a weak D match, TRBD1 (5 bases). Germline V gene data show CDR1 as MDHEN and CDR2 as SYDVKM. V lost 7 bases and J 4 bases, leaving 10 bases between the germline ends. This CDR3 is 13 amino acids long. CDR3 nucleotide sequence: TGTGCCAGCAAGGGAGGGGTTAATGAAAAACTGTTTTTT. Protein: CASKGGVNEKLFF.

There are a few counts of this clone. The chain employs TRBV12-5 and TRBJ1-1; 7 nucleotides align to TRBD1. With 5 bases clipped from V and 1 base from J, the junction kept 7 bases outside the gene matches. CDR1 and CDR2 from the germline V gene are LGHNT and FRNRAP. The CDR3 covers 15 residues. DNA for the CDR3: TGTGCTAGTGGTGGGGACAGACTACCGAACACTGAAGCTTTCTTT. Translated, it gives CASGGDRLPNTEAFF.

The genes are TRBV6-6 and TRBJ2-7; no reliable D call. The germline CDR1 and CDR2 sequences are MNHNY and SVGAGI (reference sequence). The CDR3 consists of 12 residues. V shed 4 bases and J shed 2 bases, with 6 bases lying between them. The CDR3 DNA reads TGTGCCAGCAGTTTGCAGACCTACGAGCAGTACTTC. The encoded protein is CASSLQTYEQYF.

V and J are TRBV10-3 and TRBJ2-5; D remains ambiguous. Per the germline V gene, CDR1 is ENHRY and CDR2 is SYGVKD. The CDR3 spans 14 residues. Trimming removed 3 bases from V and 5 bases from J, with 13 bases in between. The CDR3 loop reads CAISDAPLDETQYF. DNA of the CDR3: TGTGCCATCAGTGATGCCCCGTTAGACGAGACCCAGTACTTC.

The CDR3 nucleotides are TGTGCCAGCAGCTTAGACAGGGAACCGGCAACCCAGTACTTC. Protein product: CASSLDREPATQYF. This chain connects TRBV11-2 to TRBJ2-5, with D possibly TRBD1 on 5 matching bases. The germline V gene encodes CDR1 SGHAT and CDR2 FQNNGV. The CDR3 runs 14 residues. The V and J ends lost 0 bases and 8 bases respectively, with 13 bases between them.

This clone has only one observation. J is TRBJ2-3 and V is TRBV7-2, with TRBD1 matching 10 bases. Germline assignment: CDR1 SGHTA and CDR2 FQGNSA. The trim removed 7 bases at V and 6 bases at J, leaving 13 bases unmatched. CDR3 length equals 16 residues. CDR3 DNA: TGTGCCAGCACCGCTCAATCGGGACAGGGGTGGGATACGCAGTATTTT. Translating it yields CASTAQSGQGWDTQYF.

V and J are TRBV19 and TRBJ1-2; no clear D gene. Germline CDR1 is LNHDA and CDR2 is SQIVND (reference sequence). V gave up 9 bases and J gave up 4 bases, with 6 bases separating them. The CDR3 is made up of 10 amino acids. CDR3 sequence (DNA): TGTGCCAGCGGGTCCTATGGCTACACCTTC. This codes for CASGSYGYTF.

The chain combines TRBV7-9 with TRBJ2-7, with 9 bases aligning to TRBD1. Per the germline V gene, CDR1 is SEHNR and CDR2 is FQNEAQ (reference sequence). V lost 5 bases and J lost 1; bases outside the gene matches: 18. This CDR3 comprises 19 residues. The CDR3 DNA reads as TGTGCCAGCAGCCCAAAGGCCGGGACAGGGACGAAAAATTCCTACGAGCAGTACTTC. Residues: CASSPKAGTGTKNSYEQYF.

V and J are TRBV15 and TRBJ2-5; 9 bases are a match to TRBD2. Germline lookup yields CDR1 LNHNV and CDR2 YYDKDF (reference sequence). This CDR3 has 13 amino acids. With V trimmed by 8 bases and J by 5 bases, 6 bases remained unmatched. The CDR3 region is CATAGGLGETQYF. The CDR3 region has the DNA TGTGCCACCGCGGGGGGGCTCGGGGAGACCCAGTACTTC.

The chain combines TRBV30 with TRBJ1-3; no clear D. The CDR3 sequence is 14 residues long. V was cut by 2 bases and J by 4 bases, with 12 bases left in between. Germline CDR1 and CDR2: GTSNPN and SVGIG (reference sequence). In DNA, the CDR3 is TGTGCCTGGAGTAATGGAGAATACGGAAACACCATATATTTT. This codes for CAWSNGEYGNTIYF.

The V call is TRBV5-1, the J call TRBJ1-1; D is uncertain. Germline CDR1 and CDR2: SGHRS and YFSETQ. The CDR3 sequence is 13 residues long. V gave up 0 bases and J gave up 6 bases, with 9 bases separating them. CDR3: CASSLEVMAEAFF. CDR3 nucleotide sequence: TGCGCCAGCAGCTTGGAAGTGATGGCTGAAGCTTTCTTT.

CDR3 loop: CSVEAGTHGYTF. The CDR3 coding sequence is TGCAGCGTTGAAGCCGGGACCCATGGCTACACCTTC. The chain uses TRBV29-1 and TRBJ1-2; a weak D match, TRBD1 (5 bases). The ends were cut back, 1 base at V and 6 bases at J, with 9 bases in the middle. Germline V gives CDR1 SQVTM, CDR2 ANQGSEA. This CDR3 has 12 amino acids.

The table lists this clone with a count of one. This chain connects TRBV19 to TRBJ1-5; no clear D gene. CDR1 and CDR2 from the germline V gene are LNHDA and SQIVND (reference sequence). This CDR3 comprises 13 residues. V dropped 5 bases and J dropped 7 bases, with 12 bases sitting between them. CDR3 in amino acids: CASSGGGWQPQHF. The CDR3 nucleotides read TGTGCCAGTAGTGGCGGAGGGTGGCAGCCCCAGCATTTT.